This TCR beta chain comes out of a study of OX40 agonist ivuxolimab in advanced cancers. Overall study context: Participants averaged roughly 60 years of age (range 23 to 79) and were 82.7% male.

Per the germline V gene, CDR1 is SEHNR and CDR2 is FQNEAQ (reference sequence). CDR3 length: 14 residues. The study, taken as a whole, reports: Dose levels from 0.1 to 3.0 mg/kg saw CD4+ and CD8+ blood T cells expand clonally by week 6.

This clone showed up just once. Its specificity is not known. At one of its ends the junction is not consistent with the germline gene, which may arise from a read error. Only in-frame clones appear in the TCRdb table, and some are missing; sequencing was by immunoSEQ multiplex PCR. The sample yields around 95,000 clones, roughly 93% seen once. The sequencing used CD4+ or CD8+ T cells sorted from blood, collected in a trial of the OX40 agonist ivuxolimab. This TCR derives from an adult with an advanced solid tumor such as melanoma, head and neck, liver or kidney cancer. This sequence joins TRBV7-9 and TRBJ2-1, with 11 bases lining up with TRBD2. The CDR3 DNA is TGTGCCAGCAGCGTAGCGGGAGGGCTGGGCGAGCAGTTCTTC. Its translation: CASSVAGGLGEQFF.